The clone carrying this T cell receptor (beta chain) was found once. Antigen specificity is unknown. These data belong to a study of vaccination effects on CD4 cells after COVID-19. Study observations and caveats: The authors studied few convalescent patients and collected no early post-infection timepoints. The vaccine-induced clones of healthy vaccinees included only 1 of 255 that cross-reacted with common cold coronaviruses.

Libraries were prepared by immunoSEQ multiplex PCR; TCRdb keeps only in-frame clonotypes and omits some of them. The table records 37,000 or so clones, about 66% of them present only once. ViraFEST used viral peptide pools to expand antigen-specific CD4+ T cells before sequencing. Investigators separated out CD4+ T cells once less than 11 days of culture had passed. Vaccine recipients had no previous SARS-CoV-2 infection; their nucleocapsid antibodies were negative. Two million PBMC per well were cultured with 9 to 10 IU/ml IL-2 and 7.5 to 10 ug/ml peptides. At days 3 and 7, half of the medium was exchanged for IL-2 medium. The CDR3 is 16 amino acids. Germline V gene sequence: CDR1 LGHDT, CDR2 YNNKEL (reference sequence). V lost 4 bases to trimming and J lost 1 base, with 14 bases between them.

The TCR was taken from a human donor who received a COVID-19 vaccine. The material was CD4+ T cells from PBMCs cultured with HCoV-OC43 spike peptides, obtained before COVID-19 vaccination. As for subset: HCoV-OC43 spike overlapping peptide pool stimulation. The chain carries TRBV3-1 (or the pseudogene TRBV3-2) and TRBJ2-1; perhaps TRBD2 as D (6 bases). The CDR3 DNA follows: TGTGCCAGCAGCCCGGGGGATGGCGGATCCTACAATGAGCAGTTCTTC. Protein product: CASSPGDGGSYNEQFF.